One sample yielded the 23 T cell receptor beta chains listed below, sequenced in a study of Ad26.COV2.S vaccination and SARS-CoV-2 variants. Assay: immunoSEQ multiplex PCR; the TCRdb copy retains only in-frame clones and omits some. The sample lists 350,000 to 500,000 clones; over 75% were seen once. Treatment defined: about 20 received Ad26.COV2.S at low or high dose, single or two shots; five or six received placebo; per-sample allocation not given. Material that was analyzed had been drawn on day 63 after the first vaccine or placebo injection. Sample: peripheral blood, taken in a trial of Ad26.COV2.S vaccine versus placebo. These receptors were taken from a person between 18 and 60 years old who received the Ad26.COV2.S COVID-19 vaccine or a placebo.

The rearrangement joins TRBV10-3 to TRBJ2-3; 10 bases are shared with TRBD2. CDR1 and CDR2 (germline): ENHRY, SYGVKD. The CDR3 sequence is 16 residues long. V shed 10 bases, J shed 3 bases, and the junction held 13 bases outside the gene matches. This CDR3 is CATQTSSGSRTDTQYF. CDR3 coding DNA: TGTGCCACCCAGACCTCTAGCGGGAGTAGGACAGATACGCAGTATTTT.

The rearrangement links TRBV4-2 to TRBJ2-5; no clear D. This CDR3 region has 15 residues. V dropped 0 bases and J dropped 4 bases, with 12 bases sitting between them. The germline V gene has CDR1 LGHNA and CDR2 YNFKEQ. As DNA, the CDR3 is TGTGCCAGCAGCCAAGATGAACAGTTCATAGAGACCCAGTACTTC. Protein: CASSQDEQFIETQYF.

The rearrangement uses TRBV28 and TRBJ2-3; D unclear. V was shortened by 6 bases and J by 4 bases, with 8 bases between the two germline ends. This CDR3 is 12 amino acids long. Germline V gives CDR1 MDHEN, CDR2 SYDVKM. DNA of the CDR3: TGTGCCAGCAGCTCCCTTCCAGATACGCAGTATTTT. It is translated as CASSSLPDTQYF.

In its sample, this clone was seen once. The chain carries TRBV10-1 and TRBJ2-3; 9 nucleotides align to TRBD2. Per the germline V gene, CDR1 is WNHNN and CDR2 is SYGVQD (reference sequence). The CDR3 has 16 amino acids. V trimming: 5 bases; J trimming: 5 bases; junction bases outside the gene matches: 11. CDR3 in amino acids: CASSQTSGFTQDTQYF. The CDR3 nucleotides read TGCGCCAGCAGTCAGACTAGCGGATTCACACAAGATACGCAGTATTTT.

This rearrangement joins TRBV30 to TRBJ2-6; D not resolved. The V end was cut by 1 base, the J end by 1 base, with 5 bases between. Germline lookup yields CDR1 GTSNPN and CDR2 SVGIG (reference sequence). The CDR3 has 14 residues. The DNA of the CDR3 is TGTGCCTGGAGTGGGACGTCTGGGGCCAACGTCCTGACTTTC. Translation gives CAWSGTSGANVLTF. Drawing the rest from reference TRBV30 and TRBJ2-6, the complete variable domain is SQTIHQWPATLVQPVGSPLSLECTVEGTSNPNLYWYRQAAGRGLQLLFYSVGIGQISSEVPQNLSASRPQDRQFILSSKKLLLSDSGFYLCAWSGTSGANVLTFGAGSRLTVL.

V and J are TRBV3-1 (or the pseudogene TRBV3-2) and TRBJ1-6, with D hard to call. Germline CDR1 and CDR2: LGHDT and YNNKEL (reference sequence). The CDR3 runs to 13 residues. Trimming took off 0 bases at V and 10 bases at J, with 7 bases between the two ends. The CDR3 protein is CASSQDLGSPLHF. The DNA of the CDR3 is TGTGCCAGCAGCCAAGACTTAGGATCACCCCTCCACTTT.

The V and J genes are TRBV5-1 and TRBJ2-5; 8 bases are shared with TRBD2. Germline V CDR1 and CDR2: SGHRS, YFSETQ. With V trimmed by 0 bases and J by 2 bases, 0 bases remained unmatched. The CDR3 is made up of 14 amino acids. CDR3 sequence: CASSLEREQETQYF. The CDR3 DNA is TGCGCCAGCAGCTTGGAGCGGGAGCAAGAGACCCAGTACTTC.

The J gene is TRBJ2-5, the V gene TRBV9, with D maybe TRBD1 (7 bases). CDR3 length equals 16 residues. Per germline, CDR1 SGDLS and CDR2 YYNGEE. The V and J ends lost 0 bases and 2 bases respectively, with 14 bases between them. The CDR3 region has the DNA TGTGCCAGCAGCGTAGCGTCAGGGGGGTGGCAAGAGACCCAGTACTTC. Encoded protein: CASSVASGGWQETQYF.

The genes are TRBV19 and TRBJ2-7, with D maybe TRBD1 (6 bases). V lost 0 bases and J 3 bases, leaving 12 bases between the germline ends. Germline V lookup: CDR1 LNHDA, CDR2 SQIVND (reference sequence). This CDR3 is 15 amino acids long. The CDR3 loop is CASSIDYREFYEQYF. CDR3 nucleotides: TGTGCCAGTAGTATAGATTACAGGGAATTCTACGAGCAGTACTTC. The full variable domain, its missing parts supplied by reference TRBV19 and TRBJ2-7, is DGGITQSPKYLFRKEGQNVTLSCEQNLNHDAMYWYRQDPGQGLRLIYYSQIVNDFQKGDIAEGYSVSREKKESFPLTVTSAQKNPTAFYLCASSIDYREFYEQYFGPGTRLTVT.

The sample holds one count of this clone. The chain recombines TRBV7-6 with TRBJ2-3; D is perhaps TRBD2 (6 bases). Germline V lookup: CDR1 SGHVS, CDR2 FNYEAQ. Trimming took 3 bases from V and 6 from J, leaving 13 bases between them. This CDR3 has 14 residues. The CDR3 loop is CASSLGGPGDTQYF. CDR3 bases: TGTGCCAGCAGCTTGGGAGGCCCTGGGGATACGCAGTATTTT.

The chain is built from TRBV12-3 or TRBV12-4 and TRBJ1-1; D not certain. The CDR3 contains 13 residues. V gave up 0 bases and J gave up 6 bases, with 8 bases separating them. The CDR3 region is CASSLADRAEAFF. As DNA, the CDR3 is TGTGCCAGCAGTTTAGCGGATAGGGCTGAAGCTTTCTTT.

Comment on this clone: The same CDR3 is also encoded by other DNA sequences in this sample. This chain joins TRBV12-3 or TRBV12-4 and TRBJ2-7; a weak D match, TRBD2 (6 bases). There are 13 residues in the CDR3. V was trimmed by 5 bases and J by 4 bases, leaving 12 bases between them. DNA for the CDR3: TGTGCCAGCAGTCCCCGGCGGGGATACGAGCAGTACTTC. Residues: CASSPRRGYEQYF.

V gene TRBV4-1 combines with J gene TRBJ1-2; D is perhaps TRBD1 (5 bases). Deletions cut 4 bases from V and 8 bases from J, with 17 bases between. The CDR3 contains 14 residues. Per the germline V gene, CDR1 is MGHRA and CDR2 is YSYEKL. Here the CDR3 DNA reads TGCGCCAGCAGCCCCCTGAGAGGGGCGCCGGGCTACACCTTC. This codes for CASSPLRGAPGYTF.

This chain joins TRBV27 and TRBJ1-5; D ambiguous. CDR3 length: 14 amino acids. V was pared by 2 bases and J by 5 bases, with 10 bases between. Germline loops: CDR1 MNHEY, CDR2 SMNVEV (reference sequence). The CDR3 loop reads CASSLKRVHQPQHF. CDR3 nucleotide sequence: TGTGCCAGCAGTTTAAAAAGGGTTCATCAGCCCCAGCATTTT.

This clone was recorded once. The same CDR3 can be traced to other DNA sequences in this sample. The chain carries TRBV25-1 and TRBJ1-2; possibly TRBD1 for D (5 bases). CDR3 length: 13 amino acids. CDR1 is MGHDK and CDR2 is SYGVNS in the germline V gene. V dropped 5 bases and J dropped 5 bases, with 12 bases sitting between them. CDR3 DNA sequence: TGTGCCAGCAGTATAGGCAGGGCGTATGGCTACACCTTC. Translating it yields CASSIGRAYGYTF.

The CDR3 protein is CAWRAGSNSPLHF. The CDR3 nucleotides read TGTGCCTGGAGGGCGGGATCCAATTCACCCCTCCACTTT. The rearrangement links TRBV30 to TRBJ1-6, with D unresolved. Germline CDR1 and CDR2: GTSNPN and SVGIG (reference sequence). Trimming stripped 3 bases from V and 7 bases from J, with 10 bases between. The CDR3 is made up of 13 amino acids.

Note on this clone: The junction departs from the called germline gene at one end, perhaps through a read error. The same CDR3 can be traced to other DNA sequences in this sample. The V and J genes are TRBV18 and TRBJ1-5; 7 bases are shared with TRBD1. CDR1 and CDR2 (germline): KGHSH, LQKENI. CDR3 length: 15 residues. The CDR3 coding sequence is TGTGCCAGTTCACCAGGGCAGGGGGGCGATCAGCCCCAGCATTTT. Protein sequence: CASSPGQGGDQPQHF.

This sequence joins TRBV27 and TRBJ2-7; D might be TRBD1 (6 bases). This CDR3 contains 15 residues. Trimming stripped 2 bases from V and 2 bases from J, with 13 bases between. CDR1 and CDR2 from the germline V gene are MNHEY and SMNVEV (reference sequence). The CDR3 here is CASSLQPGQAYEQYF. CDR3 nucleotide sequence: TGTGCCAGCAGTTTACAACCGGGACAAGCCTACGAGCAGTACTTC.

The rearrangement uses TRBV9 and TRBJ1-2; possible D gene TRBD1, 5 bases. Germline lookup yields CDR1 SGDLS and CDR2 YYNGEE. Deletions cut 4 bases from V and 6 bases from J, with 13 bases between. CDR3 length: 13 residues. The CDR3 sequence is CASSKYGGDGYTF. DNA of the CDR3: TGTGCCAGCAGCAAATATGGGGGGGATGGCTACACCTTC.

This sequence joins TRBV19 and TRBJ2-3, with TRBD2 identical over 8 bases. The V and J ends lost 2 bases and 0 bases, in that order; junction bases with no gene match: 7. The CDR3 consists of 17 residues. Germline assignment: CDR1 LNHDA and CDR2 SQIVND (reference sequence). The CDR3 is CASSIPLAGGSTDTQYF. CDR3 bases: TGTGCCAGTAGTATACCTCTGGCGGGAGGTAGCACAGATACGCAGTATTTT.

The chain has TRBV2 and TRBJ1-1; a possible D gene is TRBD1 (5 bases). Deletions cut 4 bases from V and 5 bases from J, with 14 bases between. This CDR3 has 14 amino acids. CDR1 and CDR2 from the germline V gene are SNHLY and FYNNEI. For the CDR3, the DNA is TGTGCCAGCAGTGTCTTTGGGGCGGGAACTGAAGCTTTCTTT. Protein product: CASSVFGAGTEAFF.

The chain joins TRBV27 to TRBJ2-5; D might be TRBD2 (7 bases). Germline CDR1 is MNHEY and CDR2 is SMNVEV (reference sequence). The CDR3 is made up of 14 amino acids. Trimming removed 2 bases at V and 4 bases at J, with 11 bases between. Written as DNA, the CDR3 is TGTGCCAGCAGTTTAAGGGGGGGAGGAGAGACCCAGTACTTC. It yields the protein CASSLRGGGETQYF.

This clone was observed a handful of times. This rearrangement joins TRBV7-2 to TRBJ2-7; 9 bases fit TRBD2. Germline V gene data show CDR1 as SGHTA and CDR2 as FQGNSA. V trimming: 3 bases; J trimming: 0 bases; junction bases outside the gene matches: 0. This CDR3 is built from 14 residues. This chain's CDR3 is CASSFSGSSYEQYF. CDR3 nucleotide sequence: TGTGCCAGCAGCTTTAGCGGGAGCTCCTACGAGCAGTACTTC.